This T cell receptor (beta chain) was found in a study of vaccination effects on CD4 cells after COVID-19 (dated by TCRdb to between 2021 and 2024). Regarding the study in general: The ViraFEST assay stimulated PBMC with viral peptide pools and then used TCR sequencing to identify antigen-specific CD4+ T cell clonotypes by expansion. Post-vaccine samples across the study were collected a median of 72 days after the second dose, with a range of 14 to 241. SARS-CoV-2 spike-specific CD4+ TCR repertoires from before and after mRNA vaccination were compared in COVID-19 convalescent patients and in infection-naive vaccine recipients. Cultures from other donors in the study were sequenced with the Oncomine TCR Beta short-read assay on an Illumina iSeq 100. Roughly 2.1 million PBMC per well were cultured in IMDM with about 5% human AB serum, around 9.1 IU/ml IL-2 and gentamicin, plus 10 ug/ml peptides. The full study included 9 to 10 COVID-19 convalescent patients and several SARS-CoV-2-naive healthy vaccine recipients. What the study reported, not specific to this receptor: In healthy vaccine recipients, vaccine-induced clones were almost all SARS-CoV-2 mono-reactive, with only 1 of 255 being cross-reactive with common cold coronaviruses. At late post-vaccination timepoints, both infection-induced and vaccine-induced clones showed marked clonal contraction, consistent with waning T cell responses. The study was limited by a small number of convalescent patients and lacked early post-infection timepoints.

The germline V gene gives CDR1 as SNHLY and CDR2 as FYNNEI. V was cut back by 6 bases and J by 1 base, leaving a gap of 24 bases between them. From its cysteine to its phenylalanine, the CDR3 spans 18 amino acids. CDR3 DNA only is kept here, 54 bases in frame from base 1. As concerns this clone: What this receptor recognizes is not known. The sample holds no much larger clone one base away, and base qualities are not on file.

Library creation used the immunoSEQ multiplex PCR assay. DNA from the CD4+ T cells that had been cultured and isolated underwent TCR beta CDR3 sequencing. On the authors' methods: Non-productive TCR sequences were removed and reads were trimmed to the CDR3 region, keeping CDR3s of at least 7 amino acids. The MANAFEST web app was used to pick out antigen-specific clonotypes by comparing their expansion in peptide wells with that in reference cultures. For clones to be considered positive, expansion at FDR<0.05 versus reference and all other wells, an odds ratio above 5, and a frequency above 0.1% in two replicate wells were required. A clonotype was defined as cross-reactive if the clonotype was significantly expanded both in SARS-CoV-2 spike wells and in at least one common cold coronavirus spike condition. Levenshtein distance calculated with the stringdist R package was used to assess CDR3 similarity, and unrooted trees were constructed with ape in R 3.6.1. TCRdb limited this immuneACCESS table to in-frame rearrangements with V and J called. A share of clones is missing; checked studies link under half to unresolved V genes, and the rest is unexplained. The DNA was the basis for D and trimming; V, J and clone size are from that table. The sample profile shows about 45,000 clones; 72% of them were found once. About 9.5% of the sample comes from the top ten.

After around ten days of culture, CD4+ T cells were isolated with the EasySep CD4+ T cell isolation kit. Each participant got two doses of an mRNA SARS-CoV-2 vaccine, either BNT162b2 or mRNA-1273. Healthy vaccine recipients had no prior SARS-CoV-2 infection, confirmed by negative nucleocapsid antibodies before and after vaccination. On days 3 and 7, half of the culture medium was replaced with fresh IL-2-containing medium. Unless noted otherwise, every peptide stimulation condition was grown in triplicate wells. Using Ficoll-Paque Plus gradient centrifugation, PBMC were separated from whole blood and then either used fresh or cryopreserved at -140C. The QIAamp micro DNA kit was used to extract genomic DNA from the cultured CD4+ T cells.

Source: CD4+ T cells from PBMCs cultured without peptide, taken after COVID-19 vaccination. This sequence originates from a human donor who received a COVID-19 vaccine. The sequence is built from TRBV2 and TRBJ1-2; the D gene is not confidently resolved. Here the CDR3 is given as CASSPRAVLILSNYGYTF. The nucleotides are TGTGCCAGCAGCCCGAGGGCAGTCCTTATTCTAAGTAACTATGGCTACACCTTC.